Sequencing of this T cell receptor (beta chain) was carried out in a study of beta chain features in type 1 diabetes (dated by TCRdb to the late 2010s). Study-level background: Mean age, gender distribution, total cell number and subset yield did not differ between patients and healthy donors. In the study, recently diagnosed type 1 diabetes patients and matched healthy donors were compared on the TCRB repertoires of their sorted circulating CD4+ T cell subsets. A total of over 95,000,000 sorted cells were examined across all samples, and RNA yield correlated strongly with the number of cells per subset. Regulatory and stem cell-like memory subsets were isolated from only 8 patients and about eight healthy donors, whereas naive and central memory subsets came from all 30 or so donors.

This clone has just a few counts. No antigen is known for it. Base qualities were left out, and no much larger clone turns up one base away. The research as a whole found: Because cDNA was sequenced instead of genomic DNA, highly expressing activated cells could be over-represented, though the groups showed no difference in activation or CD3 levels. PCR might favor shorter templates, but patient and control samples were amplified and corrected together, so any skew would affect both groups equally. At VDJ recombination sites, patients with type 1 diabetes made fewer insertions and deleted more nucleotides, a pattern implying thymic rearrangement abnormalities. Only small numbers of individuals were included in the HLA sub-analyses, which left unresolved whether HLA type had any influence on TCRB rearrangement. The naive, central memory and regulatory TCRB repertoires appeared to resemble one another more closely among patients than among healthy donors. In all four CD4+ subsets, TCRB CDR3 length was moderately but significantly shorter in type 1 diabetes patients.

A single peripheral blood draw of 95 to 150 mL on average was collected from each donor into heparinised tubes. A BD FACSAria II was used to sort naive, central memory, regulatory and stem cell-like memory CD4+ T cells with a panel that included CD45RO, CCR7, CD25, CD127, CD95 and CD27. A purity above 95% was achieved for all sorted populations. PBMCs were isolated right away by Lymphoprep density gradient centrifugation and were stained directly, without culture. Samples were stained and sorted in pairs, with one healthy donor and one patient per experiment, so that batch effects were minimized. All of the isolated RNA was reverse transcribed with the High Capacity cDNA Reverse Transcription Kit, so expressed TCRB transcripts were sequenced. Naive, central memory and regulatory T cell samples underwent deep immunoSEQ sequencing, averaging around 3.7 million total reads per sample. Sorted cells were lysed in RLT buffer, and RNA was extracted using DNase-treated RNeasy Micro or Mini kits according to cell number. To prevent cross-contamination, each cell subset was processed individually, whereas patient and healthy donor samples were processed jointly. Using the immunoSEQ multiplex PCR, TCRB sequences were amplified from cDNA into 87-bp fragments spanning the CDR3 region. Sequencing of the amplicons was performed on the Illumina HiSeq platform. The original pipeline was this. PCR bias was corrected computationally using synthetic template baselines, and reads within Hamming distance 2 were collapsed, with unmergeable singletons discarded. Reads were aligned to IMGT to assign V, D and J genes, CDR3 length, and insertions or deletions at six rearrangement sites. Within each subset, clonotype counts were normalized to the number of sorted cells before true diversity and Gini coefficients were calculated with the tcR R package. The overlap coefficient, calculated on TCRB nucleotide sequences, was used to measure repertoire sharing. Out-of-frame TCRB sequences from naive cells were analyzed as a proxy for the pre-selection repertoire. TCRdb took this table from immuneACCESS and kept in-frame rearrangements with V and J called. Such tables lack part of the clones; where checked against another copy, unresolved V genes explain under half of the gap, and the rest is unexplained. The D gene and trimming were derived from the DNA, and the V and J assignments and clone size from that table. A total of 280,000 or so clones appear in this sample, approximately 16% of them only once. The leading ten clones occupy roughly 0.015% of the sample.

This sequence originates from a man younger than 35 with type 1 diabetes. Sequencing was carried out using naive CD4+ T cells from blood. The sample's cell subset or site, from its label and the paper: true naive CD4+ T cells.

The CDR3 reads CSVGGGNYGYTF. The DNA sequence is as follows: TGCAGCGTTGGGGGGGGCAACTATGGCTACACCTTC. The chain is assembled from TRBV29-1 and TRBJ1-2; TRBD1 is a possible D gene, resting on 6 matching bases. From the cysteine through the phenylalanine, the CDR3 covers 12 amino acids. This entry keeps only the CDR3 DNA: 36 bases, framed from base 1. Relative to germline, V is 4 bases shorter and J is 2 bases shorter, with 8 bases between their ends. For CDR1 and CDR2, the germline V gene lists SQVTM and ANQGSEA. Reference TRBV29-1 and TRBJ1-2 genes cover what lies past the CDR3, so the full variable domain is SAVISQKPSRDICQRGTSLTIQCQVDSQVTMMFWYRQQPGQSLTLIATANQGSEATYESGFVIDKFPISRPNLTFSTLTVSNMSPEDSSIYLCSVGGGNYGYTFGSGTRLTVV.